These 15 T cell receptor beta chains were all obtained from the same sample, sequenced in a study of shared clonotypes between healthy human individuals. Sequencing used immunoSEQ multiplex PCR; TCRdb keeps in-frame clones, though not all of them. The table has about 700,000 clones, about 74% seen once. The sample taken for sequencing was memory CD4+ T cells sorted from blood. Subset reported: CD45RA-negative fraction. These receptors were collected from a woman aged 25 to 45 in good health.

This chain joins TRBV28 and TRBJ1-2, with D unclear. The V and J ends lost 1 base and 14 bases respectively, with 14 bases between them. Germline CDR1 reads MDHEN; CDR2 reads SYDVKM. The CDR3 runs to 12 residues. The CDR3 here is CASSLSSTTPTF. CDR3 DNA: TGTGCCAGCAGTTTATCTTCTACGACTCCGACCTTC.

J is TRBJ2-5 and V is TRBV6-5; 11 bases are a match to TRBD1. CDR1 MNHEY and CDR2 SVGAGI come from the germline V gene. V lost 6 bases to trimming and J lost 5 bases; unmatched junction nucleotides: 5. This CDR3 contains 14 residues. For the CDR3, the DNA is TGTGCCAGCAGAGGACAGGGGGCAGGTGAGACCCAGTACTTC. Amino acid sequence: CASRGQGAGETQYF.

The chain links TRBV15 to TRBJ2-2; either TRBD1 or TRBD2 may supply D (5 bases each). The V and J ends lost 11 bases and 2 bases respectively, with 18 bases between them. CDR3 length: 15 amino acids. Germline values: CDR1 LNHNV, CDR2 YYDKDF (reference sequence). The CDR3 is CASNPRDLNTGELFF. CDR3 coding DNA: TGTGCCTCCAACCCCAGGGACCTTAACACCGGGGAGCTGTTTTTT. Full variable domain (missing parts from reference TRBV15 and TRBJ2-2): DAMVIQNPRYQVTQFGKPVTLSCSQTLNHNVMYWYQQKSSQAPKLLFHYYDKDFNNEADTPDNFQSRRPNTSFCFLDIRSPGLGDTAMYLCASNPRDLNTGELFFGEGSRLTVL.

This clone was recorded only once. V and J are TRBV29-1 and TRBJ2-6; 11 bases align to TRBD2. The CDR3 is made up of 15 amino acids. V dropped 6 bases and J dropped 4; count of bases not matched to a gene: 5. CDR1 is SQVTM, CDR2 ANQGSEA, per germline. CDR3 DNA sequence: TGCAGCGTGGGGACTAGCGGAACCGGGGCCAACGTCCTGACTTTC. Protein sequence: CSVGTSGTGANVLTF.

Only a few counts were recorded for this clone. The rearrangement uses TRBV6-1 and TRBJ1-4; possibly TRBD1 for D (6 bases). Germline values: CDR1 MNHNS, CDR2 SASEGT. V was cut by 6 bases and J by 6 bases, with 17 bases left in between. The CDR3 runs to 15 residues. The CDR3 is CASRLPAGVDEKLFF. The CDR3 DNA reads TGTGCCAGCAGACTTCCGGCAGGGGTCGATGAAAAACTGTTTTTT.

The chain's CDR3 is CSVGWRDVRGPYGYTF. Here the CDR3 DNA reads TGCAGCGTCGGTTGGAGGGACGTGAGAGGCCCTTATGGCTACACCTTC. The genes are TRBV29-1 and TRBJ1-2; possible D gene TRBD1, 5 bases. There are 16 residues in the CDR3. The germline gives CDR1 SQVTM, CDR2 ANQGSEA. The ends were cut back, 6 bases at V and 5 bases at J, with 25 bases in the middle.

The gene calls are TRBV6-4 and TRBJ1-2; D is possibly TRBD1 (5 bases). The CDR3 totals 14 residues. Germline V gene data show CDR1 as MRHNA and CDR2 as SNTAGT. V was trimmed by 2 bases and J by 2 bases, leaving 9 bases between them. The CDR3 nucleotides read TGTGCCAGCAGTGACGGCAGGGAAAACTATGGCTACACCTTC. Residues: CASSDGRENYGYTF.

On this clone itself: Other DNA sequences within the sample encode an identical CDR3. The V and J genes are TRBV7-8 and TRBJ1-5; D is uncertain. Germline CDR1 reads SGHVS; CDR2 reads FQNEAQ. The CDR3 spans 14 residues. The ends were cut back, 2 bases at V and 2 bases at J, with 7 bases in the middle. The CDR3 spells CASSLNSGNQPQHF. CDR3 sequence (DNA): TGTGCCAGCAGCTTAAACTCGGGCAATCAGCCCCAGCATTTT.

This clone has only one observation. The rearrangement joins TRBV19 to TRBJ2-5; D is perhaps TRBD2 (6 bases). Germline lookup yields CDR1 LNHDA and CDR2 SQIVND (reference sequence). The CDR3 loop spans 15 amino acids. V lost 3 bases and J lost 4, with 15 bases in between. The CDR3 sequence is CASSMAHGGAETQYF. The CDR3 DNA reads TGTGCCAGTAGTATGGCACATGGAGGGGCAGAGACCCAGTACTTC. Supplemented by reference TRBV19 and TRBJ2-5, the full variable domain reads DGGITQSPKYLFRKEGQNVTLSCEQNLNHDAMYWYRQDPGQGLRLIYYSQIVNDFQKGDIAEGYSVSREKKESFPLTVTSAQKNPTAFYLCASSMAHGGAETQYFGPGTRLLVL.

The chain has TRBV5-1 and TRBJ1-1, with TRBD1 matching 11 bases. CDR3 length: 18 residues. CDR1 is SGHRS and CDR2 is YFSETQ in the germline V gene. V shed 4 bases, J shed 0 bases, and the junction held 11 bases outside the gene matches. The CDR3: CASSPGTGGFTLNTEAFF. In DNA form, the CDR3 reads TGCGCCAGCAGCCCTGGGACAGGGGGGTTTACTTTGAACACTGAAGCTTTCTTT.

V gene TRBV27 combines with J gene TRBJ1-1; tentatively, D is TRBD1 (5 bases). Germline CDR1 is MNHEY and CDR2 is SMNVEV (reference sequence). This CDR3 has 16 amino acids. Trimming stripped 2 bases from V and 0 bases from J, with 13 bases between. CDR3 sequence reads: CASSLSRGFMNTEAFF. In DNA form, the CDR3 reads TGTGCCAGCAGTTTAAGTAGGGGTTTTATGAACACTGAAGCTTTCTTT.

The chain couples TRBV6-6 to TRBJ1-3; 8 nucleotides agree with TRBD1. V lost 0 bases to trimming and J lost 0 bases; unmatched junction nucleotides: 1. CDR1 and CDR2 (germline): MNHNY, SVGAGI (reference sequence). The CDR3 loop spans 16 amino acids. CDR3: CASSYSDRDSGNTIYF. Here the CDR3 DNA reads TGTGCCAGCAGTTACTCGGACAGGGACTCTGGAAACACCATATATTTT.

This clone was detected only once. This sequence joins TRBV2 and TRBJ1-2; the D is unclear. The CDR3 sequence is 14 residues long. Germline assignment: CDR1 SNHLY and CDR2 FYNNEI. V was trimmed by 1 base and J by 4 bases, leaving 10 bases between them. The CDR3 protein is CASSEETVFYGYTF. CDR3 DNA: TGTGCCAGCAGTGAAGAAACAGTTTTCTATGGCTACACCTTC.

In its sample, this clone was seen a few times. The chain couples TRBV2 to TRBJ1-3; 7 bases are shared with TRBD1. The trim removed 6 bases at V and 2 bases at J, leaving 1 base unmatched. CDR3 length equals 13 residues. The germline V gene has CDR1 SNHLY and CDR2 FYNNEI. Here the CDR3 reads CASRQGAGNTIYF. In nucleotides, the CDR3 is TGTGCCAGCAGGCAGGGGGCTGGAAACACCATATATTTT.

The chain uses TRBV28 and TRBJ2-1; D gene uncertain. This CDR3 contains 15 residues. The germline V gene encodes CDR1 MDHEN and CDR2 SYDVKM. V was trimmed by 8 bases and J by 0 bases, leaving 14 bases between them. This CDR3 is CASGWHLSSYNEQFF. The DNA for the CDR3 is TGTGCCAGCGGGTGGCACTTAAGCTCCTACAATGAGCAGTTCTTC.